What follows are 9 T cell receptor beta chains derived from one specimen sequenced in a study of OX40 agonist ivuxolimab in advanced cancers. Repertoires were generated with immunoSEQ multiplex PCR, while TCRdb's copy carries only in-frame clones and drops some. The sample lists more than 55,000 clones, approximately 91% seen once, with about 0.82% in the top ten. Here the sequenced sample was CD4+ or CD8+ T cells sorted from blood, taken in a trial of the OX40 agonist ivuxolimab. Receptors originate from an adult with an advanced solid tumor such as melanoma, head and neck, liver or kidney cancer.

CDR3 DNA sequence: TGCAGCGTTACTGACAGTTTCCATACGCAGTATTTT. It codes for CSVTDSFHTQYF. The gene calls are TRBV29-1 and TRBJ2-3; possible D gene TRBD1, 5 bases. The CDR3 is made up of 12 amino acids. Germline V gene lookup returns CDR1 SQVTM and CDR2 ANQGSEA. Trimming removed 5 bases from V and 7 bases from J, with 13 bases in between.

This sequence joins TRBV28 and TRBJ2-7; 12 bases agree with TRBD2. The germline V gene has CDR1 MDHEN and CDR2 SYDVKM. The CDR3 extends over 17 amino acids. V lost 8 bases to trimming and J lost 7 bases; unmatched junction nucleotides: 18. The CDR3 coding sequence is TGTGCCAGCCTCCCGACTAGCGGGAGCTCCAGGGTAAAAGAGCAGTACTTC. This codes for CASLPTSGSSRVKEQYF.

The chain combines TRBV7-9 with TRBJ1-1, with TRBD1 matching over 8 bases. The CDR3 spans 13 residues. The V and J ends lost 6 bases and 4 bases, in that order; junction bases with no gene match: 4. Looked up from germline, CDR1 is SEHNR and CDR2 is FQNEAQ (reference sequence). DNA for the CDR3: TGTGCCAGCAGTCTCCAGGGGGCCACTGAAGCTTTCTTT. Translation gives CASSLQGATEAFF.

The genes are TRBV6-5 and TRBJ1-1, with D perhaps matching TRBD1 (6 bases). Germline-derived CDR1 and CDR2 are MNHEY and SVGAGI. The V end was cut by 4 bases, the J end by 0 bases, with 12 bases between. The CDR3 runs 15 residues. Here the CDR3 DNA reads TGTGCCAGCAGTTCAAAGAGGGGGATGAACACTGAAGCTTTCTTT. It encodes CASSSKRGMNTEAFF.

Remarks on this clone: Additional DNA sequences in this sample encode the identical CDR3. J is TRBJ1-1 and V is TRBV6-5; D is ambiguous. The germline CDR1 and CDR2 sequences are MNHEY and SVGAGI. Trimming took 0 bases from V and 1 from J, leaving 6 bases between them. The CDR3 consists of 14 residues. The DNA for the CDR3 is TGTGCCAGCAGTTACTCGGGAGGGAACACTGAAGCTTTCTTT. Its protein is CASSYSGGNTEAFF.

This rearrangement joins TRBV11-2 to TRBJ2-5; 13 bases fit TRBD2. The CDR3 has 17 residues. Germline lookup yields CDR1 SGHAT and CDR2 FQNNGV. V dropped 2 bases and J dropped 4; count of bases not matched to a gene: 7. The CDR3 region is CASSLRHTSGRGETQYF. CDR3 nucleotide sequence: TGTGCCAGCAGCTTAAGGCATACTAGCGGGAGGGGAGAGACCCAGTACTTC.

The rearrangement joins TRBV4-3 to TRBJ2-7; 13 bases are shared with TRBD2. The CDR3 loop spans 17 amino acids. Per germline, CDR1 LGHNA and CDR2 YSLEER. V lost 0 bases, J lost 12 bases, and 14 bases stayed unmatched. The CDR3 sequence: CASSQEIGGLAGPRAYF. The DNA for the CDR3 is TGCGCCAGCAGCCAAGAGATAGGGGGACTAGCGGGACCTCGAGCGTACTTC.

This chain connects TRBV6-5 to TRBJ1-6; D unclear. V was clipped by 8 bases and J by 3 bases, with 5 bases between them. The germline V gene encodes CDR1 MNHEY and CDR2 SVGAGI. The length of the CDR3 is 12 residues. Here the CDR3 DNA reads TGTGCCAGCTCGGACTATAATTCACCCCTCCACTTT. Translation: CASSDYNSPLHF.

The chain has TRBV2 and TRBJ1-2, with D maybe TRBD1 (6 bases). The CDR3 has 13 residues. Trimming pared 4 bases from V and 2 bases from J, leaving 8 bases between. From germline, CDR1 is SNHLY and CDR2 FYNNEI. The CDR3 protein is CASSATGNYGYTF. The CDR3 nucleotides read TGTGCCAGCAGTGCAACAGGGAACTATGGCTACACCTTC.